The rows below give T cell receptor beta chains drawn from one sample of a study of STAT5B mutations in CD4+ large granular lymphocyte leukemia. Libraries were prepared by immunoSEQ multiplex PCR; TCRdb keeps only in-frame clonotypes and omits some of them. The sample records some 40,000 clones, roughly 81% being singletons. Source material: CD4+ T cells from blood buffy coats. Receptors originate from a human donor in good health. CDR3s include the opening cysteine and the closing phenylalanine or tryptophan. D genes are given only for firm matches. Clone size is stated in some rows and not others, as once, few, many or a class when expanded.

NA	NA	TRBV7-2	TRBJ2-3	CASSVKRPGAQYF	TGTGCCAGCAGCGTTAAACGCCCGGGAGCGCAGTATTTT
NA	NA	TRBV7-3	TRBJ2-2	CASSFSANTGELFF	TGTGCCAGCAGCTTTTCTGCGAACACCGGGGAGCTGTTTTTT
NA	NA	TRBV25-1	TRBJ2-7	CASTPNWYQGSYEQYF	TGTGCCAGCACTCCCAATTGGTACCAAGGGTCCTACGAGCAGTACTTC
once	NA	TRBV6-1	TRBJ1-1	CASSSLTRLNTEAFF	TGTGCCAGCAGTTCATTGACGAGGCTGAACACTGAAGCTTTCTTT
NA	NA	TRBV27	TRBJ2-1	CASSLDSGGANEQFF	TGTGCCAGCAGTTTAGATTCAGGGGGGGCCAATGAGCAGTTCTTC
NA	TRBD2	TRBV7-2	TRBJ2-5	CASSSDYGLAGRETQYF	TGTGCCAGCAGCTCAGACTACGGACTAGCGGGAAGAGAGACCCAGTACTTC
NA	NA	TRBV7-2	TRBJ1-5	CASSAYSNQPQHF	TGTGCCAGCAGCGCGTATAGCAATCAGCCCCAGCATTTT
NA	NA	TRBV29-1	TRBJ1-1	CSAQKGTVGHEAFF	TGCAGCGCCCAAAAGGGAACAGTGGGGCACGAAGCTTTCTTT
few	TRBD1	TRBV28	TRBJ1-5	CASSLGTGGNQPQHF	TGTGCCAGCAGCTTAGGGACAGGGGGCAATCAGCCCCAGCATTTT
NA	NA	TRBV7-9	TRBJ1-2	CASSLDNGFLNYGYTF	TGTGCCAGCAGCTTGGACAATGGATTTCTAAACTATGGCTACACCTTC
NA	NA	TRBV7-9	TRBJ2-2	CASSSARGPNTGELFF	TGTGCCAGCAGCTCGGCGCGGGGTCCGAACACCGGGGAGCTGTTTTTT
NA	TRBD1	TRBV18	TRBJ2-1	CASSPRDSSYNEQFF	TGTGCCAGCTCACCCCGGGACAGCTCCTACAATGAGCAGTTCTTC